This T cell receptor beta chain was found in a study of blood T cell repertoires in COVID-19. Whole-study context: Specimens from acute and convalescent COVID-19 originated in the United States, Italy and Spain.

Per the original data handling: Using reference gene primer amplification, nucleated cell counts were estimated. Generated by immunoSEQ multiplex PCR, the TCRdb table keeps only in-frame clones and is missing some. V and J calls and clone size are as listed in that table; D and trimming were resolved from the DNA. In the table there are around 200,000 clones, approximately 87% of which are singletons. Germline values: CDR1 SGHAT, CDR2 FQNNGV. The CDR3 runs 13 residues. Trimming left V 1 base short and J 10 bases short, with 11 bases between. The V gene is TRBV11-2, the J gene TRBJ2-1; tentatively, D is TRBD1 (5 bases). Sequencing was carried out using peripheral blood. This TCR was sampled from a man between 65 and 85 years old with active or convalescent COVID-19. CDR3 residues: CASSLGYPGEQFF. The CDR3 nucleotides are TGTGCCAGCAGCTTAGGCTACCCAGGGGAGCAGTTCTTC.